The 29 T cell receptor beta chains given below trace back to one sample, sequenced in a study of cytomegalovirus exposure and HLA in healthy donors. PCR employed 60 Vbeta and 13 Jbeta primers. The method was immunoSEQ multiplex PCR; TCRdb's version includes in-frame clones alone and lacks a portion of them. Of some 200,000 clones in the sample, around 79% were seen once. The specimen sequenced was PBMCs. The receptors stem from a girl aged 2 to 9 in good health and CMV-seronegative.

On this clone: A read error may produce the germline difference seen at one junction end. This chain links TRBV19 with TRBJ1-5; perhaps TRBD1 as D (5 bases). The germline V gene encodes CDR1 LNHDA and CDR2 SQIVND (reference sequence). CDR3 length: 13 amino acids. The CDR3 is CASSIVRDQSQHF. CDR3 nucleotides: TGTGCCAGTAGTATAGTCAGGGATCAGTCCCAGCATTTT.

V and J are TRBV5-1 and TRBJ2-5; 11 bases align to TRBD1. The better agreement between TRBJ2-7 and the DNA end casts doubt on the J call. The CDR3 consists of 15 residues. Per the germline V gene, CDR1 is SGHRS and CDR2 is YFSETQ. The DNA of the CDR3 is TGCGCCAGCAGCTTGTGGACAGGGGGCACCTACGAGCAGTACTTC. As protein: CASSLWTGGTYEQYF.

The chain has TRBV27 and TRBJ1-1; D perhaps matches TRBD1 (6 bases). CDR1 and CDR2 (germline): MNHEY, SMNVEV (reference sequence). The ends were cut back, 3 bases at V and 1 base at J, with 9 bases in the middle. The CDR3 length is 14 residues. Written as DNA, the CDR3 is TGTGCCAGCAGTTTTCAGGGGAGGAACACTGAAGCTTTCTTT. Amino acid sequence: CASSFQGRNTEAFF.

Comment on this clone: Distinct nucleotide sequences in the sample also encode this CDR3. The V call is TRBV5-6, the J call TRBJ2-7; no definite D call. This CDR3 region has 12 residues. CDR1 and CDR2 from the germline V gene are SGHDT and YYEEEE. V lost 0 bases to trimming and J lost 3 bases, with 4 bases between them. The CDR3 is CASSLVSYEQYF. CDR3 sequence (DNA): TGTGCCAGCAGCTTGGTCAGCTACGAGCAGTACTTC.

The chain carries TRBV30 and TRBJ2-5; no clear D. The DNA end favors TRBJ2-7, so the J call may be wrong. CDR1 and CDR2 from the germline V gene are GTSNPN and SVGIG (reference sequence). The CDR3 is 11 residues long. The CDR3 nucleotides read TGTGCCTGGAGTGTTAAGTACGAGCAGTACTTC. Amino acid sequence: CAWSVKYEQYF.

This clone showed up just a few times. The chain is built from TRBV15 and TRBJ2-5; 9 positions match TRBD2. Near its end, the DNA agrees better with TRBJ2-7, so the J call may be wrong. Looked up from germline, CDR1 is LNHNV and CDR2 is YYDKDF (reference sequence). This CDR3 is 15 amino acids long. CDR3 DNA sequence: TGTGCCACCAGCAGAGCGTCTAGCGGGATCTACGAGCAGTACTTC. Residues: CATSRASSGIYEQYF.

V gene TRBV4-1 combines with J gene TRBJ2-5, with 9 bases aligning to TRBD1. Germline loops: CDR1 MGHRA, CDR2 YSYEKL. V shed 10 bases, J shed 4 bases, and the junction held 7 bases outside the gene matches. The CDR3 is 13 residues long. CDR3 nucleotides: TGCGCCACAGGACAGGGGCTCCTAGAGACCCAGTACTTC. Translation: CATGQGLLETQYF.

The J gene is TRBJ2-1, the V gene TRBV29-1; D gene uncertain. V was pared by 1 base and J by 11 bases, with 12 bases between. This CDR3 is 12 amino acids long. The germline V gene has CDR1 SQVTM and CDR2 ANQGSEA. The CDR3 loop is CSVEGDSRQQFF. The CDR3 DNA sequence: TGCAGCGTTGAAGGCGACTCCCGGCAGCAGTTCTTC.

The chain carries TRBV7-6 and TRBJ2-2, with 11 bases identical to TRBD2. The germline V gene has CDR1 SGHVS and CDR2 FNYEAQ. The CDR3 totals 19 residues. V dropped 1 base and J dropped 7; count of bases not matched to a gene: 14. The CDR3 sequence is CASSLDAPSSGGASGELFF. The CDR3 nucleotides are TGTGCCAGCAGCTTAGATGCCCCCAGTAGCGGGGGGGCGAGCGGGGAGCTGTTTTTT.

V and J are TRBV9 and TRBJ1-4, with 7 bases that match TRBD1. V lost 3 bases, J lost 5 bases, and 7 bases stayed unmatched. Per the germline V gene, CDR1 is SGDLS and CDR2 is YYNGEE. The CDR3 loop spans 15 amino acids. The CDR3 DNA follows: TGTGCCAGCAGCGCAACCGGGACAGTAAATGAAAAACTGTTTTTT. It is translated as CASSATGTVNEKLFF.

CDR3 amino acids: CASSALEAPSGNTIYF. CDR3 DNA sequence: TGTGCCAGCAGCGCGTTGGAGGCGCCCTCTGGAAACACCATATATTTT. V and J are TRBV9 and TRBJ1-3, with unresolved D. V was cut by 3 bases and J by 0 bases, with 13 bases left in between. The CDR3 extends over 16 amino acids. Germline CDR1 and CDR2: SGDLS and YYNGEE.

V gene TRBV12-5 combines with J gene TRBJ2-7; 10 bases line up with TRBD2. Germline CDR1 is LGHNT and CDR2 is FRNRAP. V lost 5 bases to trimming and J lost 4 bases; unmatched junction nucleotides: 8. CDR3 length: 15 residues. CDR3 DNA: TGTGCTAGTGGTGCCGCACTAGCGGGAATGTACGAGCAGTACTTC. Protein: CASGAALAGMYEQYF. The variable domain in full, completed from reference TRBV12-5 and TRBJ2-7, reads DARVTQTPRHKVTEMGQEVTMRCQPILGHNTVFWYRQTMMQGLELLAYFRNRAPLDDSGMPKDRFSAEMPDATLATLKIQPSEPRDSAVYFCASGAALAGMYEQYFGPGTRLTVT.

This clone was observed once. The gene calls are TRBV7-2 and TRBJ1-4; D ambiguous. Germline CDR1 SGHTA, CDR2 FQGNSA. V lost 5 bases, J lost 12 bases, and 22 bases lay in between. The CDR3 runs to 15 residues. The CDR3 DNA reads TGTGCCAGCAGCCCACAAACCCAACAAGCCGGGGAACTGTTTTTT. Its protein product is CASSPQTQQAGELFF. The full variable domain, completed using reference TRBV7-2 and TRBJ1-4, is GAGVSQSPSNKVTEKGKDVELRCDPISGHTALYWYRQSLGQGLEFLIYFQGNSAPDKSGLPSDRFSAERTGGSVSTLTIQRTQQEDSAVYLCASSPQTQQAGELFFGSGTQLSVL.

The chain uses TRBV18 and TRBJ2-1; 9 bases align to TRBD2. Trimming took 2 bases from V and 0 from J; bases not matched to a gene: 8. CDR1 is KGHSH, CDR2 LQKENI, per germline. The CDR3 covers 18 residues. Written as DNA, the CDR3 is TGTGCCAGCTCACCAGGGCTAGCGGGATCTAGCTCCTACAATGAGCAGTTCTTC. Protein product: CASSPGLAGSSSYNEQFF.

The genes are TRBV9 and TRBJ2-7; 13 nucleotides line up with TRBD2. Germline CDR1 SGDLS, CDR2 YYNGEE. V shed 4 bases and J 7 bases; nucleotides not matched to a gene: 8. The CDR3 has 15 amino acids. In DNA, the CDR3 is TGTGCCAGCAGCCCAGGGACTAGCGGGAAGGAAGAGCAGTACTTC. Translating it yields CASSPGTSGKEEQYF.

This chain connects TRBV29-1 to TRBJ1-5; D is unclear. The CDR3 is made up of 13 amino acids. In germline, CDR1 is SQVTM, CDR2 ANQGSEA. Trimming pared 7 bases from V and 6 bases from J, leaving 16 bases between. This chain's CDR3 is CSAGSQASQPQHF. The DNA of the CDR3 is TGCAGCGCCGGAAGCCAGGCGAGTCAGCCCCAGCATTTT.

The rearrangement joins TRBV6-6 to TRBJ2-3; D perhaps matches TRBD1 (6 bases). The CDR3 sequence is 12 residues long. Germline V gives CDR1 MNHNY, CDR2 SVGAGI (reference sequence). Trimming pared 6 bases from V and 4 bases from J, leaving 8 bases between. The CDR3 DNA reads TGTGCCAGCAGAGCAGGGGCAGATACGCAGTATTTT. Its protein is CASRAGADTQYF.

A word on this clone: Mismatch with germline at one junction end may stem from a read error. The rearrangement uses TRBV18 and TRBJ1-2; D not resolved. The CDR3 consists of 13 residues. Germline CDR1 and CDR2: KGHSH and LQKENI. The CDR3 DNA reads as TGTGTCAGCTCCCTCGGTAACGGGTTTGGCTACACCTTC. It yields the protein CVSSLGNGFGYTF.

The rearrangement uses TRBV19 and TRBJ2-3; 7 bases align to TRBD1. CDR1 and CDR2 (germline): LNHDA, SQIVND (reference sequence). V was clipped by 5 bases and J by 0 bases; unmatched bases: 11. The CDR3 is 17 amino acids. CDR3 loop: CASSLRQGWTSTDTQYF. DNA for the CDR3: TGTGCCAGTAGTCTTCGACAGGGCTGGACTAGCACAGATACGCAGTATTTT.

The chain's CDR3 is CASSPPRDRGNTIYF. The CDR3 DNA reads as TGTGCCAGCAGTCCCCCCCGGGACAGAGGAAACACCATATATTTT. This chain links TRBV7-9 with TRBJ1-3; 7 positions agree with TRBD1. CDR1 is SEHNR and CDR2 is FQNEAQ in the germline V gene (reference sequence). Germline trimming cut 6 bases from V and 4 bases from J; bases unmatched to any gene: 9. CDR3 size: 15 residues.

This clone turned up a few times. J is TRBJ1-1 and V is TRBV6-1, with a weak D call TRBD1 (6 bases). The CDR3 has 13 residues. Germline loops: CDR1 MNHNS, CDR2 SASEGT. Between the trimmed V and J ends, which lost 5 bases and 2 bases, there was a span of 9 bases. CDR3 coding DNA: TGTGCCAGCAGTAGGACAGCAAACACTGAAGCTTTCTTT. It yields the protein CASSRTANTEAFF.

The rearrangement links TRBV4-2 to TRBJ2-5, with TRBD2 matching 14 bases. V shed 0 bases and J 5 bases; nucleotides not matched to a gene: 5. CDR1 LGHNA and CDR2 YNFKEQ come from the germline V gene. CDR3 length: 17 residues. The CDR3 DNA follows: TGTGCCAGCAGCCAAGAAGGGGGACTAGCGGGAGCGGAGACCCAGTACTTC. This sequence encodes CASSQEGGLAGAETQYF.

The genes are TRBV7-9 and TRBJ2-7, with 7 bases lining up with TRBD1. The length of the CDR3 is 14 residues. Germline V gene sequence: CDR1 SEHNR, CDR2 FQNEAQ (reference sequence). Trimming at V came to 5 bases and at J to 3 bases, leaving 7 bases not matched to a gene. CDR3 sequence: CASSPRTGRYEQYF. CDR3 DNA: TGTGCCAGCAGCCCCCGGACAGGCCGCTACGAGCAGTACTTC.

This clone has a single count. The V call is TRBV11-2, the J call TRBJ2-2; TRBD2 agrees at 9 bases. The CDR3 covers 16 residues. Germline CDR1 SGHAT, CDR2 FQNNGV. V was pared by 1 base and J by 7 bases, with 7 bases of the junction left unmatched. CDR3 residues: CASSLGGRARNGELFF. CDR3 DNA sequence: TGTGCCAGCAGCTTAGGCGGGAGGGCCAGGAACGGGGAGCTGTTTTTT.

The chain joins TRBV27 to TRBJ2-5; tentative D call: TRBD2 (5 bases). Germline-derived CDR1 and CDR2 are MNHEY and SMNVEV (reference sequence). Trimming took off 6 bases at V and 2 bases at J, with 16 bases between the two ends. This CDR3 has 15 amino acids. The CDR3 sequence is CASSDYQEPQETQYF. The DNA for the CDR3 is TGTGCCAGCAGCGACTACCAAGAACCGCAAGAGACCCAGTACTTC.

This CDR3 reads CASSLPGGYEQYF. CDR3 bases: TGTGCCAGCAGCTTACCGGGAGGGTACGAGCAGTACTTC. The chain couples TRBV7-9 to TRBJ2-7; 8 bases agree with TRBD2. The CDR3 sequence is 13 residues long. Germline CDR1 and CDR2: SEHNR and FQNEAQ (reference sequence). Trimming took 2 bases from V and 4 from J; bases not matched to a gene: 1.

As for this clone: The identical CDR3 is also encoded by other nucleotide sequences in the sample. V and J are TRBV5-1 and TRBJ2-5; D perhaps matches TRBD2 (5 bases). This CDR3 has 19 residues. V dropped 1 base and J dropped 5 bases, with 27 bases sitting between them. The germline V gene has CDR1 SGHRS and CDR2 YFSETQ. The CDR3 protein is CASSLYRVGSGSLKETQYF. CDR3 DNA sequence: TGCGCCAGCAGCTTGTATAGGGTGGGGTCGGGGAGTTTGAAGGAGACCCAGTACTTC.

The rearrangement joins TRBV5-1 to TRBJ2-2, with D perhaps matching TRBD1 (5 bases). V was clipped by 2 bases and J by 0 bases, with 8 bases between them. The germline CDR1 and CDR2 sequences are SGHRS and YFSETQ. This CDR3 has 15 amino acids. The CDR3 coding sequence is TGCGCCAGCAGCTTTAGACAGACGAACACCGGGGAGCTGTTTTTT. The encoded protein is CASSFRQTNTGELFF.

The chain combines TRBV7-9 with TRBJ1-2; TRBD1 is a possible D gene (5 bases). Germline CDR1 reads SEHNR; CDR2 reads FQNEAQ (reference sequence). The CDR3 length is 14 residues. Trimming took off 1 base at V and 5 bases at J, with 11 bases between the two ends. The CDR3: CASSLVEGRYGYTF. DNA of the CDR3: TGTGCCAGCAGCTTAGTGGAGGGGCGATATGGCTACACCTTC. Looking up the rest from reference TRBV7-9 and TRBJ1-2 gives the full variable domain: DTGVSQNPRHKITKRGQNVTFRCDPISEHNRLYWYRQTLGQGPEFLTYFQNEAQLEKSRLLSDRFSAERPKGSFSTLEIQRTEQGDSAMYLCASSLVEGRYGYTFGSGTRLTVV.